This TCR beta chain was captured in a study of blood T cell repertoires in COVID-19. Clones were read by immunoSEQ multiplex PCR, and TCRdb kept only the in-frame ones, dropping some. The table has 150,000 to 200,000 clones, 80% to 85% seen once. Germline V lookup: CDR1 LNHDA, CDR2 SQIVND (reference sequence). The CDR3 contains 15 residues. V was pared by 4 bases and J by 5 bases, with 12 bases between. The sequenced material came from peripheral blood. The chain employs TRBV19 and TRBJ1-6; D unresolved. The sequence was collected from a human donor with acute or convalescent COVID-19. The donor label of this sample is uncertain. CDR3: CASSKPPENNSPLHF. The CDR3 nucleotides are TGTGCCAGTAGTAAACCCCCCGAGAATAATTCACCCCTCCACTTT.